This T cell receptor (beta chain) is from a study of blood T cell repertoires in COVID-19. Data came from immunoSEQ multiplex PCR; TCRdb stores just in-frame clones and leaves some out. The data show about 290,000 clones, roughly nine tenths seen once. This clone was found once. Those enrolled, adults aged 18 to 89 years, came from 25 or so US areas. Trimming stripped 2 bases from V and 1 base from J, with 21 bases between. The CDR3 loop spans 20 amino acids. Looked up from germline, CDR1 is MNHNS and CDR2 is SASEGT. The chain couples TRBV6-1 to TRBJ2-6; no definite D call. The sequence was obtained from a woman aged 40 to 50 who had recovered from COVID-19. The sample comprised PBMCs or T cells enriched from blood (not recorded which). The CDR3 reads CASSEKTSRLDYSGANVLTF. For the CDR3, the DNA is TGTGCCAGCAGTGAAAAGACGAGTCGACTCGATTATTCTGGGGCCAACGTCCTGACTTTC.